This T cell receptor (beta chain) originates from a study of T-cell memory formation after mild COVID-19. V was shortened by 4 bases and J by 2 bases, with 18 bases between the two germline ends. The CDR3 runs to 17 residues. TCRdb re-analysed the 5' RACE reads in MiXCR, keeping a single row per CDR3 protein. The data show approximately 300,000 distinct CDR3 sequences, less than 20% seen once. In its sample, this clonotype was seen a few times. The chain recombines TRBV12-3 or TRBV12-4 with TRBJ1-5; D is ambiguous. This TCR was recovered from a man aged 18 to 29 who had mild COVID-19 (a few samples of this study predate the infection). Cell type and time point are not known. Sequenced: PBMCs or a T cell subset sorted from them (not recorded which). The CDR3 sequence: CASSSWPRLGGNQPQHF. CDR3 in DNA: TGTGCCAGCAGTTCTTGGCCGAGGCTGGGAGGCAATCAGCCCCAGCATTTT.